Listed here is a single T cell receptor beta chain. What it recognizes is unknown. This specimen comes from a study of Graves' ophthalmopathy and Graves' hyperthyroidism. Regarding the study as a whole: Most thyroid clonotypes with frequency above 0.001 were detected in blood too.

Hyperthyroidism counted as stable given no ophthalmopathy within 18 months of follow-up. A roughly 10 ml volume of fresh peripheral blood provided the PBMCs. CDR3 regions of TCR beta were amplified from RNA transcripts. HTBI primers were employed in first-round RT-PCR, then a second-round multiplex PCR followed. TCRdb re-analysed the multiplex PCR reads in MiXCR, keeping a single row per CDR3 protein. Among about 620,000 distinct CDR3 sequences, about a fifth were seen once, and the ten largest hold approximately 7.7%. The length of the CDR3 is 14 residues. V lost 3 bases, J lost 11 bases, and 19 bases lay in between.

Sequenced input: peripheral blood. This clonotype was sampled from a woman younger than 30 with stable Graves' hyperthyroidism. Some clones in this sample may be carry-over from other donors' samples. The V gene is TRBV12-3 or TRBV12-4, the J gene TRBJ2-5; TRBD2 might be the D (7 bases). The chain's CDR3 is CASSFDGWEGGQYF. The CDR3 bases are TGTGCCAGCAGTTTCGACGGATGGGAGGGGGGGCAGTACTTC.